This is a list of T cell receptor beta chains from one sample in a study of T cells in Graves' hyperthyroidism and ophthalmopathy. Each CDR3 protein is one row after TCRdb ran MiXCR on the multiplex PCR reads. In the table there are fewer than 700,000 distinct CDR3 sequences, roughly 17% of which are singletons. Sequencing used blood. The receptors were gathered from a woman between 25 and 40 years old with Graves' hyperthyroidism. Both conserved end residues are part of each CDR3. The D gene is left open where the match is weak. Expanded clones get a size class; other rows say once, few or many, or leave the size out.

TRBJ1-2,many,-,TRBV12-3/TRBV12-4,CASREVASKYGYTF,TGTGCCAGCAGGGAGGTGGCCTCCAAATATGGCTACACCTTC
TRBJ2-2,many,-,TRBV7-8,CASSLERAGGELFF,TGTGCCAGCAGCTTAGAAAGGGCAGGCGGGGAGCTGTTTTTT
TRBJ1-2,few,TRBD1,TRBV29-1,CSVGTDRVDGYTF,TGCAGCGTAGGGACGGACAGGGTCGATGGCTACACCTTC
TRBJ2-1,few,-,TRBV27,CASSLELASYNEQFF,TGTGCCAGCAGTTTAGAACTAGCCTCCTACAATGAGCAGTTCTTC
TRBJ2-3,many,-,TRBV6-1,CATAGGLDTQYF,TGTGCCACCGCCGGTGGCTTGGATACGCAGTATTTT
TRBJ2-3,-,TRBD1,TRBV7-9,CASRLTGSTDTQYF,TGTGCCAGCAGACTGACAGGGTCCACAGATACGCAGTATTTT
TRBJ2-7,-,-,TRBV19,CASSTLQGTFYEQYF,TGTGCCAGTAGTACCCTCCAGGGAACCTTTTACGAGCAGTACTTC
TRBJ1-6,many,TRBD1,TRBV28,CASSLYRGYNSPLHF,TGTGCCAGCAGTCTTTACAGGGGATACAATTCACCCCTCCACTTT
TRBJ2-1,once,TRBD2,TRBV9,CASSSDGGGPYNEQFF,TGTGCCAGCAGCTCTGACGGGGGGGGTCCCTACAATGAGCAGTTCTTC
TRBJ2-7,many,-,TRBV27,CASSLTPQRPYEQYF,TGTGCCAGCAGTTTGACACCCCAACGACCCTACGAGCAGTACTTC
TRBJ2-7,-,TRBD2,TRBV5-6,CASSDYLAGGPSYEQYF,TGTGCCAGCAGCGATTACCTAGCGGGAGGGCCCTCATACGAGCAGTACTTC
TRBJ2-7,many,-,TRBV27,CASSWSGDSYEQYF,TGTGCCAGCAGTTGGTCAGGGGATTCCTACGAGCAGTACTTC
TRBJ1-3,many,-,TRBV11-2,CASRTTASAGNTIYF,TGTGCCAGCAGGACAACAGCTAGCGCTGGAAACACCATATATTTT
TRBJ2-5,many,-,TRBV30,CAWSVTGETQYF,TGTGCCTGGAGTGTAACCGGGGAGACCCAGTACTTC
TRBJ2-2,few,-,TRBV19,CASSAVMGSGELFF,TGTGCCAGTAGTGCCGTCATGGGGTCCGGGGAGCTGTTTTTT
TRBJ2-1,few,TRBD1,TRBV25-1,CASSEQGAYNEQFF,TGTGCCAGCAGTGAACAGGGGGCGTACAATGAGCAGTTCTTC
TRBJ2-7,-,-,TRBV4-1,CASRQDETSYEQYF,TGCGCCAGCAGACAGGACGAAACCTCCTACGAGCAGTACTTC
TRBJ2-7,many,-,TRBV5-5,CASSIAPQGLVEQYF,TGTGCCAGCAGTATCGCCCCACAGGGTTTGGTTGAGCAGTACTTC
TRBJ2-7,-,-,TRBV7-6,CASSLDGGPYEQYF,TGTGCCAGCAGCTTAGACGGGGGGCCCTACGAGCAGTACTTC
TRBJ2-5,few,TRBD1,TRBV7-9,CASSLRQGAGETQYF,TGTGCCAGCAGCCTACGACAGGGTGCCGGGGAGACCCAGTACTTC
TRBJ2-1,many,-,TRBV7-2,CASSLEVYNEQFF,TGTGCCAGCAGCTTAGAGGTGTACAATGAGCAGTTCTTC
TRBJ1-5,many,-,TRBV28,CASSPARQVWPPQHF,TGTGCCAGCAGTCCCGCCCGTCAGGTATGGCCGCCCCAGCATTTT
TRBJ2-3,many,TRBD2,TRBV30,CAWDKSGSGTDTQYF,TGTGCCTGGGATAAAAGCGGGAGCGGCACAGATACGCAGTATTTT
TRBJ2-7,-,-,TRBV12-3/TRBV12-4,CASREGESSYEQYF,TGTGCCAGCAGGGAGGGGGAAAGCTCCTACGAGCAGTACTTC
TRBJ1-3,-,-,TRBV4-1,CASSQEHSGNTIYF,TGCGCCAGCAGCCAAGAACACTCTGGAAACACCATATATTTT
TRBJ1-2,-,-,TRBV28,CAAVGGYGYTF,TGTGCCGCCGTTGGAGGCTATGGCTACACCTTC
TRBJ1-1,many,-,TRBV9,CASSVGSLNTEAFF,TGTGCCAGCAGCGTAGGGAGTTTGAACACTGAAGCTTTCTTT
TRBJ2-5,many,-,TRBV30,CAWSTGIKTQYF,TGTGCCTGGAGTACAGGGATCAAGACCCAGTACTTC
TRBJ1-2,once,-,TRBV5-1,CASSEGLTRSYGYTF,TGCGCCAGCAGCGAAGGCCTTACTCGGAGCTATGGCTACACCTTC
TRBJ1-6,-,TRBD1,TRBV10-2,CASRGQGVSPLHF,TGCGCCAGCAGAGGACAGGGTGTGTCACCCCTCCACTTT
TRBJ2-7,many,TRBD2,TRBV6-1,CASSPLAGGGYEQYF,TGTGCCAGCAGTCCACTAGCGGGAGGCGGATACGAGCAGTACTTC
TRBJ2-5,many,-,TRBV11-3,CASSLYWGETQYF,TGTGCCAGCAGCTTATATTGGGGGGAGACCCAGTACTTC
TRBJ2-5,-,-,TRBV14,CASGQVPTQYF,TGTGCCAGCGGGCAGGTACCGACCCAGTACTTC
TRBJ2-1,many,-,TRBV5-1,CASRQDGTRSYNEQFF,TGCGCCAGCAGGCAGGACGGCACTAGGTCCTACAATGAGCAGTTCTTC
TRBJ2-5,many,TRBD1,TRBV28,CASSSVGQGDQETQYF,TGTGCCAGCAGTTCAGTTGGACAGGGGGATCAAGAGACCCAGTACTTC
TRBJ2-1,many,-,TRBV20-1,CSARDLRGRAIYNEQFF,TGCAGTGCTAGAGATCTAAGGGGGAGGGCTATCTACAATGAGCAGTTCTTC
TRBJ1-1,many,-,TRBV5-1,CASRVERDLNTEAFF,TGCGCCAGCAGGGTGGAAAGGGATCTGAACACTGAAGCTTTCTTT
TRBJ1-6,-,-,TRBV29-1,CSVGTANSPLHF,TGCAGCGTTGGAACAGCCAATTCACCCCTCCACTTT
TRBJ2-7,-,TRBD1,TRBV28,CASSSRGGREQYF,TGTGCCAGCAGTTCCCGAGGGGGCCGGGAGCAGTACTTC
TRBJ2-3,-,-,TRBV12-3/TRBV12-4,CASSLRRADTQYF,TGTGCCAGCAGTTTACGCCGCGCAGATACGCAGTATTTT
TRBJ2-7,few,TRBD2,TRBV19,CASSPSGSLFYEQYF,TGTGCCAGTAGTCCTAGCGGGAGTCTGTTCTACGAGCAGTACTTC
TRBJ2-7,-,-,TRBV28,CASSLAPPRSYEQYF,TGTGCCAGCAGTTTGGCCCCACCCCGCTCCTACGAGCAGTACTTC
TRBJ1-2,many,-,TRBV3-1,CASSQGYLSGNLTF,TGTGCCAGCAGCCAAGGGTATTTGTCAGGCAATCTCACCTTC
TRBJ1-1,many,-,TRBV30,CAWTDGYTEAFF,TGTGCCTGGACTGACGGTTACACTGAAGCTTTCTTT
TRBJ2-1,-,-,TRBV28,CASSLKLVSYNEQFF,TGTGCCAGCAGTTTAAAACTAGTCTCCTACAATGAGCAGTTCTTC